This record covers a single TCR beta chain. This specimen belongs to a study of CD8 T cells in Susac syndrome. RNA totalling roughly 0.5 to 1 ug underwent reverse transcription with random hexamers. TCRdb passed the immunoSEQ multiplex PCR reads through MiXCR, listing each CDR3 protein once. The sample has 100,000 to 150,000 distinct CDR3 sequences, about 92% seen once; the top ten hold roughly 0.3%. Germline lookup yields CDR1 LGHNA and CDR2 YNFKEQ. Trimming stripped 1 base from V and 4 bases from J, with 8 bases between. The CDR3 spans 13 residues. Material for sequencing was CD8+ T cells from PBMCs. This TCR was recovered from a human donor with multiple sclerosis. The V gene is TRBV4-2, the J gene TRBJ2-7; D unresolved. The CDR3 DNA sequence: TGTGCCAGCAGCCAAGTAGTCGGTTACGAGCAGTACTTC. It encodes CASSQVVGYEQYF.